This is a list of T cell receptor beta chains from one sample in a study of T cell responses to AZD1222 COVID-19 vaccine. TCRdb's table, derived via immunoSEQ multiplex PCR, lists solely in-frame clones and lacks some. The data hold about 90,000 clones, with approximately 86% observed a single time. The specimen was peripheral blood, collected on day 0 of MenACWY control vaccination. These receptors were taken from an adult in good health. Both conserved end residues are part of each CDR3. The D gene is left open where the match is weak. Size is omitted from some rows. Given values are once, few, many or a class for expanded clones.

size	length	D	V	J	DNA	CDR3
.	14	TRBD1	TRBV6-5	TRBJ1-2	TGTGCCAGCAATCCTGACAGGGAGAGGGCGGGCTACACCTTC	CASNPDRERAGYTF
.	15	TRBD2	TRBV5-4	TRBJ2-1	TGTGCCAGCAGCCCGACTAGCGGGGGGAGGGATGAGCAGTTCTTC	CASSPTSGGRDEQFF
.	16	.	TRBV3-1/TRBV3-2	TRBJ2-3	TGTGCCAGCAGCCAAGTCTTAAGAGCGAGCACAGATACGCAGTATTTT	CASSQVLRASTDTQYF
.	13	TRBD1	TRBV7-9	TRBJ1-2	TGTGCCAGCAGCTTCGACAGGGAGGATGGCTACACCTTC	CASSFDREDGYTF
.	15	TRBD1	TRBV6-5	TRBJ1-1	TGTGCCAGCAGTTACTACGGACAGGGGGGCACTGAAGCTTTCTTT	CASSYYGQGGTEAFF
.	16	TRBD2	TRBV9	TRBJ2-3	TGTGCCAGCAGCCTAACTAGCGGTTCCTACACAGATACGCAGTATTTT	CASSLTSGSYTDTQYF
once	16	.	TRBV27	TRBJ1-4	TGTGCCAGCAGTTTATCGATCCCAAACGAGGGTGAAAAACTGTTTTTT	CASSLSIPNEGEKLFF
.	16	.	TRBV24-1	TRBJ2-3	TGTGCCACCAGTGATAAGGCAGGATCTAGCACAGATACGCAGTATTTT	CATSDKAGSSTDTQYF
.	14	.	TRBV19	TRBJ1-1	TGTGCCAGTAGTATTCTGGGGACGGATACTGAAGCTTTCTTT	CASSILGTDTEAFF
few	15	.	TRBV14	TRBJ1-2	TGTGCCAGCAGCCTTTCAAAGGACGGGAACTATGGCTACACCTTC	CASSLSKDGNYGYTF
.	14	.	TRBV9	TRBJ1-6	TGTGCCAGCAGCGTAGGGGGTCGTAATTCACCCCTCCACTTT	CASSVGGRNSPLHF
.	15	.	TRBV3-1/TRBV3-2	TRBJ2-5	TGTGCCAGCAGCCAAGATTGGGGACTGGAAGAGACCCAGTACTTC	CASSQDWGLEETQYF
once	14	.	TRBV4-3	TRBJ2-7	TGCGCCAGCAGCCAAGGGGTGGGCTCCTACGAGCAGTACTTC	CASSQGVGSYEQYF
.	14	.	TRBV27	TRBJ1-5	TGTGCCAGCAGGGCCGTCTCGGGCAATCAGCCCCAGCATTTT	CASRAVSGNQPQHF
.	13	TRBD1	TRBV7-8	TRBJ2-7	TGTGCCAGCAGCCGACAGGGGAAGTATGAGCAGTACTTC	CASSRQGKYEQYF
.	14	.	TRBV5-1	TRBJ2-1	TGCGCCAGCAGCTTGGTTACGAGGGACAATGAGCAGTTCTTC	CASSLVTRDNEQFF
.	16	.	TRBV5-4	TRBJ2-5	TGTGCCAGCAGCTCCGCAAAAGACGGGAGTGTGGAGACCCAGTACTTC	CASSSAKDGSVETQYF
once	14	.	TRBV18	TRBJ2-2	TGTGCCAGCTCACCTTCCCGTGGCACCGGGGAGCTGTTTTTT	CASSPSRGTGELFF
.	20	TRBD1	TRBV5-1	TRBJ2-6	TGCGCCAGCAGCTTGGGCCCCTTCCGACAGGGGCCTTCTGGGGCCAACGTCCTGACTTTC	CASSLGPFRQGPSGANVLTF
once	14	.	TRBV28	TRBJ1-4	TGTGCCAGCAGTAAGGTTTCTGTCGCTGAAAAACTGTTTTTT	CASSKVSVAEKLFF
.	14	.	TRBV27	TRBJ1-3	TGTGCCAGCAGTTTGGCAGAGACTGGAAACACCATATATTTT	CASSLAETGNTIYF
.	16	TRBD2	TRBV9	TRBJ2-1	TGTGCCAGCAGCGCAAGACTAGCGGGGGGGTACAATGAGCAGTTCTTC	CASSARLAGGYNEQFF
.	15	.	TRBV6-5	TRBJ2-2	TGTGCCAGCCAGCTGGCACCGGGGAACACCGGGGAGCTGTTTTTT	CASQLAPGNTGELFF
.	14	TRBD2	TRBV30	TRBJ2-3	TGTGCCTGGGTAGCGGGGGCCAGCACAGATACGCAGTATTTT	CAWVAGASTDTQYF
.	15	.	TRBV27	TRBJ1-4	TGTGCCAGCAGTTTCAAGGGGCTCGGTAATGAAAAACTGTTTTTT	CASSFKGLGNEKLFF
.	14	.	TRBV5-1	TRBJ2-2	TGCGCCAGCAGCAGTTTGCGTCTGGCCGGGGAGCTGTTTTTT	CASSSLRLAGELFF
.	15	.	TRBV3-1/TRBV3-2	TRBJ1-4	TGTGCCAGCAGCTTAGCGAGGGTCATAGATGAAAAACTGTTTTTT	CASSLARVIDEKLFF
.	16	TRBD1	TRBV30	TRBJ1-6	TGTGCCTGGAGTGGACAGGGGAGCTCCTATAATTCACCCCTCCACTTT	CAWSGQGSSYNSPLHF
.	15	TRBD1	TRBV7-9	TRBJ2-7	TGTGCCAGCACCTTTGCCGGGACAGGGGCTTACGAGCAGTACTTC	CASTFAGTGAYEQYF
.	12	.	TRBV7-8	TRBJ2-1	TGTGCCAGCAGCAGAGACTACAATGAGCAGTTCTTC	CASSRDYNEQFF
.	14	TRBD1	TRBV5-6	TRBJ1-2	TGTGCCAGCAGCCCGACAGGGGAAGGGTATGGCTACACCTTC	CASSPTGEGYGYTF
.	10	.	TRBV20-1	TRBJ2-1	TGCAGTGCCCGGTACAATGAGCAGTTCTTC	CSARYNEQFF
few	15	.	TRBV5-1	TRBJ2-3	TGCGCCAGCAGTCAAGGGTCTCGAGCCGCAGATACGCAGTATTTT	CASSQGSRAADTQYF
.	16	.	TRBV9	TRBJ2-7	TGTGCCAGCAGCGTATGGGGTAGTGTTTCCCCCTACGAGCAGTACTTC	CASSVWGSVSPYEQYF
.	14	.	TRBV5-1	TRBJ2-1	TGCGCCAGCACGATACAGAGCTCCTACAATGAGCAGTTCTTC	CASTIQSSYNEQFF
.	15	.	TRBV5-1	TRBJ1-5	TGCGCCAGCAGCTTGGATGCAGGGGAGGGACAGCCCCAGCATTTT	CASSLDAGEGQPQHF
.	15	TRBD1	TRBV9	TRBJ1-1	TGTGCCAGCAGCGTCGGAACAGGGGGCGGTACTGAAGCTTTCTTT	CASSVGTGGGTEAFF
.	13	.	TRBV7-3	TRBJ2-2	TGTGCCAGCAGTGCAGGGGTCACCGGGGAGCTGTTTTTT	CASSAGVTGELFF
.	19	.	TRBV7-2	TRBJ1-6	TGTGCCAGCAGCTCAATGAGAGGACTCTTAAGCTCCTATAATTCACCCCTCCACTTT	CASSSMRGLLSSYNSPLHF
.	17	.	TRBV11-2	TRBJ2-7	TGTGCCAGCAGCCCAATTAGGGCCCCGAGGTTGGGTTACGAGCAGTACTTC	CASSPIRAPRLGYEQYF
once	14	.	TRBV5-6	TRBJ2-3	TGTGCCAGCAGCCTGGGGGGCCAAATTGATACGCAGTATTTT	CASSLGGQIDTQYF
.	15	.	TRBV16	TRBJ1-1	TGTGCCAGCAGCCAAGGTCGTAGGGAGAACACTGAAGCTTTCTTT	CASSQGRRENTEAFF
.	17	TRBD2	TRBV7-2	TRBJ2-1	TGTGCCAGCAGCTTAGCGGCCCGGGGGGGGAGATACAATGAGCAGTTCTTC	CASSLAARGGRYNEQFF
.	13	TRBD1	TRBV5-1	TRBJ2-5	TGCGCCAGCAGCTCAGGGGGCGAAGAGACCCAGTACTTC	CASSSGGEETQYF
.	15	.	TRBV29-1	TRBJ1-1	TGCAGCGTTGAGGAAGGGGGGGTCTTGAACACTGAAGCTTTCTTT	CSVEEGGVLNTEAFF
.	15	.	TRBV6-5	TRBJ1-3	TGTGCCAGCAGTCGCCGAGGGGGGGCGGGAAACACCATATATTTT	CASSRRGGAGNTIYF
.	15	.	TRBV2	TRBJ1-1	TGTGCCAGCGAGGTAGACGCCTGGGGGGACACTGAAGCTTTCTTT	CASEVDAWGDTEAFF
.	17	TRBD1	TRBV19	TRBJ1-2	TGTGCCAGTACCCGAACGGGACAGGGGGCGGTCGACTATGGCTACACCTTC	CASTRTGQGAVDYGYTF
.	15	.	TRBV28	TRBJ2-6	TGTGCCAGCAGTCCGGACCGGTCTGGGGCCAACGTCCTGACTTTC	CASSPDRSGANVLTF
.	15	TRBD1	TRBV6-5	TRBJ1-2	TGTGCCAGCAGCCGCGACAGGGGATCTAACTATGGCTACACCTTC	CASSRDRGSNYGYTF